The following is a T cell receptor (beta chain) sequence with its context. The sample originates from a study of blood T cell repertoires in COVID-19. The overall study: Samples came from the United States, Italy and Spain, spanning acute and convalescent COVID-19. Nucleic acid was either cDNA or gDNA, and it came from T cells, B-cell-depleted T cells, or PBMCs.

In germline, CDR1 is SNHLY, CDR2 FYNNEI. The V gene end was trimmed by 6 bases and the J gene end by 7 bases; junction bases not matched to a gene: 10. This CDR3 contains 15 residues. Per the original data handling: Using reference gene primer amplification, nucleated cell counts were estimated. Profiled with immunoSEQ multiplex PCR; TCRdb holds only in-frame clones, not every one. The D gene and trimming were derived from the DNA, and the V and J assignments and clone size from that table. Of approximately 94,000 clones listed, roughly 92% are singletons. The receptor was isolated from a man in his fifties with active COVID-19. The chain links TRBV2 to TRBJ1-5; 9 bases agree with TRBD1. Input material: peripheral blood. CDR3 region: CASSKGQGRRQPQHF. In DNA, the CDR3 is TGTGCCAGCAGCAAAGGACAGGGGAGAAGGCAGCCCCAGCATTTT.